The 20 T cell receptor beta chains below all came from one sample that was sequenced in a study of Graves' ophthalmopathy and Graves' hyperthyroidism. As the template, RNA transcripts were used to amplify TCR beta CDR3 regions. HTBI-primed RT-PCR formed the first round, and a multiplex PCR formed the second. MiXCR was run by TCRdb on the multiplex PCR reads, yielding one entry per CDR3 protein. The table has hundreds of thousands of distinct CDR3 sequences, 22% seen once. Sequencing input: peripheral blood. These TCRs come from a woman under 30 with stable Graves' hyperthyroidism. Some clones in this sample may be carry-over from other donors' samples.

This clonotype was seen more than once but under ten times. The V gene is TRBV28, the J gene TRBJ2-4; perhaps TRBD1 as D (6 bases). Per the germline V gene, CDR1 is MDHEN and CDR2 is SYDVKM. V lost 5 bases and J lost 8, with 10 bases in between. CDR3 size: 12 residues. The CDR3 protein is CASSKGGHIQYF. The CDR3 DNA follows: TGTGCCAGCAGTAAAGGGGGACACATTCAGTACTTC.

The chain carries TRBV15 and TRBJ1-5, with a tentative D call TRBD1 (6 bases). V lost 5 bases to trimming and J lost 0 bases, with 26 bases between them. The CDR3 loop spans 20 amino acids. CDR1 and CDR2 (germline): LNHNV, YYDKDF (reference sequence). The CDR3 coding sequence is TGTGCCACCAGCTTGCCCCCGGGACACCCTACGGGCTATAGCAATCAGCCCCAGCATTTT. This encodes CATSLPPGHPTGYSNQPQHF.

V and J are TRBV28 and TRBJ2-5, with D maybe TRBD1 (6 bases). V shed 6 bases and J shed 7 bases, with 15 bases lying between them. Germline V lookup: CDR1 MDHEN, CDR2 SYDVKM. The CDR3 is made up of 13 amino acids. DNA of the CDR3: TGTGCCAGCAGGCAGGGGCTACCGGGGACCCAGTACTTC. It is translated as CASRQGLPGTQYF.

The chain combines TRBV30 with TRBJ1-1; D gene uncertain. The CDR3 totals 13 residues. V gave up 3 bases and J gave up 1 base, with 9 bases separating them. CDR1 is GTSNPN and CDR2 is SVGIG in the germline V gene (reference sequence). CDR3 sequence (DNA): TGTGCCTGGAGGCTTACAAAGAACACTGAAGCTTTCTTT. Its translation is CAWRLTKNTEAFF.

The J gene is TRBJ2-7, the V gene TRBV20-1; maybe TRBD2 (5 bases). Deletions cut 0 bases from V and 2 bases from J, with 14 bases between. The germline V gene encodes CDR1 DFQATT and CDR2 SNEGSKA (reference sequence). The CDR3 covers 15 residues. The CDR3 sequence is CSARDVGARTYEQYF. The CDR3 DNA follows: TGCAGTGCTAGAGATGTGGGAGCCCGAACCTACGAGCAGTACTTC.

The chain couples TRBV12-3 or TRBV12-4 to TRBJ1-2; D uncertain. Trimming left V 6 bases short and J 7 bases short, with 18 bases between. The CDR3 contains 14 residues. The CDR3 DNA is TGTGCCAGCAGCGCGTTGAGAAAGGGTTTTGGCTACACCTTC. The encoded protein is CASSALRKGFGYTF.

V usage is TRBV4-2 and J usage is TRBJ2-5; 12 bases map to TRBD2. This CDR3 contains 15 residues. Germline V gene lookup returns CDR1 LGHNA and CDR2 YNFKEQ. The V and J ends lost 1 base and 3 bases, in that order; junction bases with no gene match: 0. This CDR3 is CASSQASGGEETQYF. The CDR3 DNA sequence: TGTGCCAGCAGCCAAGCTAGCGGGGGGGAAGAGACCCAGTACTTC.

At least ten counts were recorded for this clonotype. J is TRBJ2-7 and V is TRBV4-2; D remains unclear. Between the trimmed V and J ends, which lost 0 bases and 3 bases, there was a span of 21 bases. Per germline, CDR1 LGHNA and CDR2 YNFKEQ. This CDR3 contains 18 residues. CDR3 amino acids: CASSQDVGLAAGLYEQYF. The CDR3, as DNA: TGTGCCAGCAGCCAAGATGTAGGGCTGGCCGCCGGCCTCTACGAGCAGTACTTC.

This clonotype was seen ten or more times. One base away lies a much larger clone, so this may be a sequencing read error. The V gene is TRBV12-3 or TRBV12-4, the J gene TRBJ1-5; D is ambiguous. The CDR3 spans 12 residues. The CDR3 DNA follows: TGTGCCCGCAGTTCACTAAATCAGCCCCAGCATTTT. Translating gives CARSSLNQPQHF.

This clonotype appeared a few times. The chain couples TRBV30 to TRBJ1-1; no reliable D call. CDR1 and CDR2 from the germline V gene are GTSNPN and SVGIG (reference sequence). The CDR3 loop spans 12 amino acids. V was pared by 0 bases and J by 7 bases, with 9 bases between. CDR3: CAWSVRLGEAFF. The DNA of the CDR3 is TGTGCCTGGAGTGTACGTCTAGGTGAAGCTTTCTTT.

This clonotype turned up a few times. This rearrangement joins TRBV12-3 or TRBV12-4 to TRBJ2-7; D is possibly TRBD1 (7 bases). The germline V and J ends were trimmed by 9 bases and 3 bases, with 15 bases remaining between them. This CDR3 spans 13 amino acids. CDR3 sequence reads: CASSGGPVYEQYF. The CDR3, as DNA: TGTGCCAGTTCAGGGGGGCCCGTCTACGAGCAGTACTTC.

The chain uses TRBV6-1 and TRBJ1-2, with TRBD1 as a possible D gene (5 bases). The V gene lost 7 bases and the J gene lost 8 bases, with 20 bases spanning the gap. Germline assignment: CDR1 MNHNS and CDR2 SASEGT. The CDR3 totals 14 residues. The chain's CDR3 is CASTAGGRGRGYTF. CDR3 nucleotides: TGTGCCAGCACCGCCGGGGGGAGAGGTCGAGGCTACACCTTC.

Remarks on this clonotype: Its ends do not fully match the called genes, so a read error is possible. The CDR3 region is CASRGQGLFTSTDTQYF. The CDR3 DNA follows: TGTGCCAGCAGGGGACAAGGGTTGTTCACTAGCACAGATACGCAGTACTTT. The genes are TRBV11-2 and TRBJ2-3; D tentatively fits TRBD1 or TRBD2 (6 bases each). CDR1 is SGHAT, CDR2 FQNNGV, per germline. The CDR3 runs to 17 residues.

The rearrangement links TRBV12-3 or TRBV12-4 to TRBJ1-3; D is ambiguous. The CDR3 totals 18 residues. V was pared by 5 bases and J by 2 bases, with 22 bases between. The CDR3 DNA reads TGTGCCAGCAGTGCCGGCGAGATGGACCTAAGACCTGGAAACACCATATATTTT. It translates to CASSAGEMDLRPGNTIYF.

The CDR3 is CATSRSAAYGYTF. The CDR3 nucleotides are TGTGCCACCAGCAGGTCGGCAGCCTATGGCTACACCTTC. The chain couples TRBV15 to TRBJ1-2, with unresolved D. The CDR3 sequence is 13 residues long. The ends were cut back, 3 bases at V and 4 bases at J, with 9 bases in the middle. Germline loops: CDR1 LNHNV, CDR2 YYDKDF (reference sequence).

V gene TRBV5-1 combines with J gene TRBJ2-5, with D possibly matching TRBD2 (6 bases). The CDR3 extends over 17 amino acids. V lost 4 bases and J 4 bases, leaving 23 bases between the germline ends. Germline CDR1 is SGHRS and CDR2 is YFSETQ. The CDR3 here is CASSPPDDPGLGETQYF. CDR3 bases: TGCGCCAGCAGCCCGCCCGACGACCCGGGACTCGGAGAGACCCAGTACTTC. Combining the CDR3 with reference TRBV5-1 and TRBJ2-5 gives the whole variable domain KAGVTQTPRYLIKTRGQQVTLSCSPISGHRSVSWYQQTPGQGLQFLFEYFSETQRNKGNFPGRFSGRQFSNSRSEMNVSTLELGDSALYLCASSPPDDPGLGETQYFGPGTRLLVL.

This clonotype was recorded many times. The gene calls are TRBV13 and TRBJ2-5; D is unclear. V gave up 4 bases and J gave up 5 bases, with 14 bases separating them. The V gene's germline CDR1 is PRHDT and CDR2 FYEKMQ (reference sequence). The CDR3 covers 14 residues. CDR3 sequence reads: CASSSSGWRETQYF. In DNA, the CDR3 is TGTGCCAGCAGCTCCTCAGGCTGGCGCGAGACCCAGTACTTC.

This clonotype was seen ten or more times. Relative to the germline gene, one junction end is altered; a read error may explain this. This chain links TRBV28 with TRBJ2-4; 12 bases fit TRBD2. CDR1 and CDR2 (germline): MDHEN, SYDVKM. CDR3 length: 17 residues. CDR3 sequence: CASSSSGLAGSKNIKYF. CDR3 DNA: TGTGCCAGCAGTTCATCGGGACTAGCGGGTTCCAAAAACATTAAGTACTTC. Full variable domain (rest looked up from reference TRBV28 and TRBJ2-4): DVKVTQSSRYLVKRTGEKVFLECVQDMDHENMFWYRQDPGLGLRLIYFSYDVKMKEKGDIPEGYSVSREKKERFSLILESASTNQTSMYLCASSSSGLAGSKNIKYFGAGTRLSVL.

A note on this clonotype: An end of the junction does not agree with germline; a read error may underlie this. The chain has TRBV27 and TRBJ1-6, with a possible D match to TRBD1 (5 bases). Per the germline V gene, CDR1 is MNHEY and CDR2 is SMNVEV (reference sequence). CDR3 size: 17 residues. CDR3 protein: CACSPWMQGSKNSPLHF. Here the CDR3 DNA reads TGTGCCTGCAGCCCATGGATGCAGGGATCAAAGAATTCACCCCTCCACTTT.

This clonotype has a count of ten or more. The chain joins TRBV5-1 to TRBJ2-7; 10 bases map to TRBD2. The germline gives CDR1 SGHRS, CDR2 YFSETQ. The V gene end was trimmed by 2 bases and the J gene end by 5 bases; junction bases not matched to a gene: 4. This CDR3 is 14 amino acids long. CDR3 nucleotides: TGCGCCAGCAGCTTCCCGAGCGGGAGGGACGAGCAGTACTTC. This gives the protein CASSFPSGRDEQYF.